This T cell receptor (beta chain) originates from a study of blood T cell repertoires in COVID-19. The CDR3 length is 14 residues. Germline V gives CDR1 KGHSH, CDR2 LQKENI. J lost 1 base, V lost 4 bases, and 2 bases had no gene match. Generated by immunoSEQ multiplex PCR, the TCRdb table keeps only in-frame clones and is missing some. Of some 260,000 clones listed, about 80% are singletons. Sequencing used peripheral blood. The clonotype comes from a woman older than 75 with acute or convalescent COVID-19. The chain uses TRBV18 and TRBJ1-1; 8 bases fit TRBD1. This CDR3 is CASSLDRGNTEAFF. In DNA form, the CDR3 reads TGTGCCAGCTCACTCGACAGGGGGAACACTGAAGCTTTCTTT.